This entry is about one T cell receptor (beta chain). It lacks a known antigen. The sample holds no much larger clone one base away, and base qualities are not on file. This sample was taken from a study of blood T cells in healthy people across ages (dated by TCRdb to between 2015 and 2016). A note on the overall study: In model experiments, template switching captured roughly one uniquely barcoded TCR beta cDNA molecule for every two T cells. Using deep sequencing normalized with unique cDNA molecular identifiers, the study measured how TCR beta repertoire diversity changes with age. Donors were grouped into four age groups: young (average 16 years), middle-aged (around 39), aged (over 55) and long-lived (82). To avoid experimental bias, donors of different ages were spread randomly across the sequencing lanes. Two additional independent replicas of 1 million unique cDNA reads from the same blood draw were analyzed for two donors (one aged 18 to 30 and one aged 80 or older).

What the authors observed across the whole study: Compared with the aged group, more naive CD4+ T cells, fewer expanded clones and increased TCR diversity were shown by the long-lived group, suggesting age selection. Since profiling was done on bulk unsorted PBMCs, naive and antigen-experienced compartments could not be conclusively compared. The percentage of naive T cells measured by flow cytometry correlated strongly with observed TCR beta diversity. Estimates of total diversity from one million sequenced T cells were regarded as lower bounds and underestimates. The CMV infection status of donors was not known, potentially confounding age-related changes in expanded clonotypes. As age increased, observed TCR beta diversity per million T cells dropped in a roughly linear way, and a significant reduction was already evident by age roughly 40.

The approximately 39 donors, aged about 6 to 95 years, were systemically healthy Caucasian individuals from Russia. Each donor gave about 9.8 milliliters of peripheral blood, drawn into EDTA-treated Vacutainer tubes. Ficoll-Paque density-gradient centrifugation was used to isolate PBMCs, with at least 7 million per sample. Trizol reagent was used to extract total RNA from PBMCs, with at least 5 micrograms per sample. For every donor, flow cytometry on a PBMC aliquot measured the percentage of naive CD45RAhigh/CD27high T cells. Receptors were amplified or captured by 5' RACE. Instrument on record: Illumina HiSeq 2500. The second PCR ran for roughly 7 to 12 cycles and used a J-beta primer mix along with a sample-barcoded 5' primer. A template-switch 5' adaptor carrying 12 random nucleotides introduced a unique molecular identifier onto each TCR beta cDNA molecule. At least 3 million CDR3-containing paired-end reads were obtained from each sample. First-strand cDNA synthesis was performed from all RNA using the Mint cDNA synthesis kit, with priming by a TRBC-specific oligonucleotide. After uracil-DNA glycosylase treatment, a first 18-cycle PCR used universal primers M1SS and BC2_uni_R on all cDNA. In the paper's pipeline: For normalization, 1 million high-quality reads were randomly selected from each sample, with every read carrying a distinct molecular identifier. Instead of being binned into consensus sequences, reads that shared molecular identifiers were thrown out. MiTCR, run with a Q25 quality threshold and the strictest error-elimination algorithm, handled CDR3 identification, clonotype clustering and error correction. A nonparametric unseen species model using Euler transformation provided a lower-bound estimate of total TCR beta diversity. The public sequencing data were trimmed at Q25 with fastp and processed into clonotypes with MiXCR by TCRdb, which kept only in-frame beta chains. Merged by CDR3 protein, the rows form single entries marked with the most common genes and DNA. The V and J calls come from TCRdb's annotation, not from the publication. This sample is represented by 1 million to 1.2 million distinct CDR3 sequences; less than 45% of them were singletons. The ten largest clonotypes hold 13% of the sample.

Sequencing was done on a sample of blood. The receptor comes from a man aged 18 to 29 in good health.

The DNA is TGTGCCAGCAGTGACAAAACGGGGGGATACCGCACAGATACGCAGTATTTT. Its protein product is CASSDKTGGYRTDTQYF. Recombination joined TRBV6-1 with TRBJ2-3; the central 7 bases match TRBD2. The CDR3 sequence holds 17 residues, the cysteine and phenylalanine included. CDR3 DNA is the only sequence kept; it has 51 bases, read in frame from the first base. Via the germline V gene, CDR1 is MNHNS and CDR2 SASEGT. The junction shows trimming of 3 bases on V and 1 base on J, and the gene matches do not reach 10 bases of it.